The entry below describes one T cell receptor (beta chain). Its antigen remains unknown. The read comes to an end 3 residues before the CDR3 does, leaving the germline J gene to fill in the end. This specimen belongs to a study of T cell clonality in common variable immunodeficiency. Study results and caveats: Reportedly, TCR beta sequences from common variable immunodeficiency showed fewer deletions and N-nucleotide insertions.

This CDR3 region has 16 residues. Trimming stripped 0 bases from V and 8 bases from J, with 18 bases between. CDR1 is SGHRS and CDR2 is YFSETQ in the germline V gene. TCRdb's copy holds only in-frame clones and misses some; the assay was immunoSEQ multiplex PCR. Listed here are 30,000 or so clones without any singletons, the top ten holding around 3.1%. The V call is TRBV5-1, the J call TRBJ2-1, with D maybe TRBD2 (5 bases). Sequencing input: peripheral blood mononuclear cells. The receptor's source is a human donor with common variable immunodeficiency. CDR3 in amino acids: CASSLAGRGQSDEQFF. The sequenced CDR3 bases are TGCGCCAGCAGCTTGGCCGGTCGGGGTCAGAGCGATGAG.